This T cell receptor (beta chain) was sequenced for a study of blood T cell repertoires in COVID-19. About the study: Sites across the United States, Italy and Spain contributed samples from acute and convalescent COVID-19.

Trimming cost V 5 bases and J 4 bases; bases outside gene matches: 19. The germline CDR1 and CDR2 sequences are LNHNV and YYDKDF (reference sequence). This CDR3 comprises 18 residues. This table comes from immunoSEQ multiplex PCR, and its TCRdb copy is limited to in-frame clones, with some not included. The table lists 150,000 to 200,000 clones, 80% to 85% of them singletons, with about an eighth in the top ten. Participants reported their clinical history, and cohort assignment relied on those reports. Recovery among Cohort 3 donors was established by two negative PCRs, clearance, or symptom resolution.

The receptor's source is a woman aged 55-75 years who had recovered from COVID-19. The chain joins TRBV15 to TRBJ1-1; 7 bases align to TRBD1. The sample was PBMCs or T cells enriched from blood (not recorded which). In DNA form, the CDR3 reads TGTGCCACCAGCGGAGGGTTGAGGCCAGGGGGAAGTAGCACTGAAGCTTTCTTT. Its translation: CATSGGLRPGGSSTEAFF. The full variable domain, completed using reference TRBV15 and TRBJ1-1, is DAMVIQNPRYQVTQFGKPVTLSCSQTLNHNVMYWYQQKSSQAPKLLFHYYDKDFNNEADTPDNFQSRRPNTSFCFLDIRSPGLGDTAMYLCATSGGLRPGGSSTEAFFGQGTRLTVV.